The source of this TCR beta chain is a study of TET2 disruption in CD19-targeted CAR T cells (dated by TCRdb to 2016 to 2019). Regarding the complete study: No additional inclusion criteria were applied, and the number of samples was determined by the original clinical trial design and by sample availability.

The intended sense of this specimen's treatment or condition label: autologous CTL019 cells: CD19 CAR with 4-1BB and CD3 zeta domains. TCR zeta and 4-1BB costimulatory signaling domains were built into the CD19 CAR. Leukapheresis was used to collect T cells from peripheral blood for manufacturing CTL019. The DNeasy Blood and Tissue Kit was used to extract genomic DNA from pre-infusion T cells, peripheral blood, or sorted post-infusion T cells. As concerns this clone: What antigen it recognizes has not been identified.

Here is what the overall study found, with its caveats: Conclusions about the patient's CAR T cells rested on extensive analysis of a single subject.

The immunoSEQ assay was used to perform TCR beta chain deep sequencing. The original pipeline was this. Only productive TCR beta rearrangements went into calculating clonotype frequencies. This immuneACCESS table, as held by TCRdb, lists in-frame sequences with V and J called but not all clones. Of the missing ones, under half trace to an unresolved V gene in checked studies; the others have no known cause. D and trimming come from the DNA, and the V and J calls and clone size come from that table. The table for this sample records more than 25,000 clones. Approximately 1.8% of the sample lies in the top ten. The material was CD8- CAR+ T cells sorted from cultured blood T cells, obtained for CD19 CAR T cell therapy. This specimen's cell subset or site label, per the study, means: CD8-negative CAR-positive T cells from the infusion product. The sequence came from a man aged 70 or older with chronic lymphocytic leukemia.

This receptor carries the CDR3 CASRPTGVQGYTF. CDR3 DNA (partial): TGTGCCAGCAGGCCCACAGGGGTCCAGGGC. The chain employs TRBV28 and TRBJ1-2, and 7 junction bases match TRBD1. From the germline J gene comes the end of the CDR3, since the read stops 3 residues before it. Including the terminal cysteine and phenylalanine, the CDR3 comprises 13 residues. Shown are 30 bases from within the CDR3, in frame from base 1. CDR1 MDHEN and CDR2 SYDVKM were looked up in the germline V gene.